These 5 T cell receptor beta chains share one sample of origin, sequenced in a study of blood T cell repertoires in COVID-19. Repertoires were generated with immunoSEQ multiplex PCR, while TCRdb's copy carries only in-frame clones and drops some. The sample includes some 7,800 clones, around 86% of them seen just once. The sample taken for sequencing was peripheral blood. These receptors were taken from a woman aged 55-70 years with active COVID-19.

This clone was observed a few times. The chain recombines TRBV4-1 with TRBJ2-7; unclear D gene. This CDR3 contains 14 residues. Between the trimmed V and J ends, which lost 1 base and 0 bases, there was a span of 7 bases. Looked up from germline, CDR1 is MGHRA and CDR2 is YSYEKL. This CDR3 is CASSQGANSYEQYF. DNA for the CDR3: TGCGCCAGCAGCCAAGGAGCGAACTCCTACGAGCAGTACTTC.

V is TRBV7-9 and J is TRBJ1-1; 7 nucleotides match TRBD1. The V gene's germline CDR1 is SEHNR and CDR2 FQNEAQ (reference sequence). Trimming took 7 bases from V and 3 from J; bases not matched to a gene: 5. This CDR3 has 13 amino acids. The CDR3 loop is CASTGDSHTEAFF. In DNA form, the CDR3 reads TGTGCCAGCACCGGGGACAGCCACACTGAAGCTTTCTTT.

CDR3 loop: CASSLARGGSYEQYF. CDR3 in DNA: TGTGCCAGCAGCTTAGCGCGGGGGGGATCCTACGAGCAGTACTTC. This sequence joins TRBV7-6 and TRBJ2-7; TRBD2 agrees at 9 bases. CDR3 length: 15 amino acids. Trimming cost V 0 bases and J 1 base; bases outside gene matches: 1. Germline CDR1 is SGHVS and CDR2 is FNYEAQ.

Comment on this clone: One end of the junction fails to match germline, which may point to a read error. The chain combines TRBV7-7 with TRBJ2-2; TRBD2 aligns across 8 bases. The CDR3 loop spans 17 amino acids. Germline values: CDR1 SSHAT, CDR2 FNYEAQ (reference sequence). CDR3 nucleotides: TGTGCTAGCAGCCGCGGGGGGACTAGTCTATCCACCGGGGAGCTGTTTTTT. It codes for CASSRGGTSLSTGELFF.

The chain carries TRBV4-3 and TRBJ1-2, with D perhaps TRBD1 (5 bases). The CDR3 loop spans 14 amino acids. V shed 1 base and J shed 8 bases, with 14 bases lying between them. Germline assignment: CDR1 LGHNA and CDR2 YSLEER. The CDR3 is CASSQVGGLDGYTF. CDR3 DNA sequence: TGCGCCAGCAGCCAAGTTGGGGGACTGGACGGCTACACCTTC.